A single sample is the source of the 11 T cell receptor beta chains below, sequenced in a study of blood T cell repertoires in COVID-19. TCRdb's table, derived via immunoSEQ multiplex PCR, lists solely in-frame clones and lacks some. The table includes under 200,000 clones, roughly 84% detected once. The sample was peripheral blood. These receptors originate from a man in his forties with acute or convalescent COVID-19.

This chain connects TRBV11-1 to TRBJ2-1; D may be TRBD2 (6 bases). This CDR3 has 14 residues. Germline loops: CDR1 SGHAT, CDR2 FQDESV (reference sequence). The V end lost 3 bases, the J end lost 9 bases, and 15 bases lay between the germline ends. CDR3 residues: CASSLQDGGVEQFF. In DNA form, the CDR3 reads TGTGCCAGCAGCTTGCAGGACGGGGGTGTTGAGCAGTTCTTC. Using reference TRBV11-1 and TRBJ2-1 for the parts outside the CDR3, the full variable domain is EAEVAQSPRYKITEKSQAVAFWCDPISGHATLYWYRQILGQGPELLVQFQDESVVDDSQLPKDRFSAERLKGVDSTLKIQPAELGDSAMYLCASSLQDGGVEQFFGPGTRLTVL.

The chain is built from TRBV2 and TRBJ1-1; 11 positions agree with TRBD1. V lost 7 bases to trimming and J lost 9 bases; unmatched junction nucleotides: 7. CDR1 SNHLY and CDR2 FYNNEI come from the germline V gene. The CDR3 sequence is 13 residues long. The DNA for the CDR3 is TGTGCCAGCAAAGTCGGGACAGGGGGGAAAGCTTTCTTT. Translating it yields CASKVGTGGKAFF.

This clone was observed once. This sequence joins TRBV18 and TRBJ1-1, with a tentative D call TRBD1 (6 bases). Germline assignment: CDR1 KGHSH and CDR2 LQKENI. The CDR3 contains 15 residues. The V and J ends lost 3 bases and 3 bases respectively, with 14 bases between them. Here the CDR3 reads CASSPRRGGYTEAFF. CDR3 DNA: TGTGCCAGCTCACCCCGGAGGGGGGGTTACACTGAAGCTTTCTTT.

J is TRBJ1-5 and V is TRBV19; D is uncertain. Germline V gene data show CDR1 as LNHDA and CDR2 as SQIVND (reference sequence). This CDR3 is 13 amino acids long. V lost 8 bases and J lost 5, with 13 bases in between. The CDR3 here is CASARDADQPQHF. CDR3 bases: TGTGCCAGTGCCCGGGATGCGGATCAGCCCCAGCATTTT.

The chain links TRBV6-5 to TRBJ2-2, with D tentatively TRBD1 (6 bases). V lost 5 bases and J 0 bases, leaving 10 bases between the germline ends. The CDR3 totals 15 residues. Per germline, CDR1 MNHEY and CDR2 SVGAGI. Here the CDR3 reads CASSPGQSNTGELFF. CDR3 bases: TGTGCCAGCAGTCCGGGACAATCGAACACCGGGGAGCTGTTTTTT.

V and J are TRBV28 and TRBJ1-6, with unresolved D. Germline-derived CDR1 and CDR2 are MDHEN and SYDVKM. Trimming removed 4 bases from V and 10 bases from J, with 11 bases in between. This CDR3 is 13 amino acids long. CDR3 sequence (DNA): TGTGCCAGCAGTTCCTTCGGAGGATCACCCCTCCACTTT. Translation gives CASSSFGGSPLHF.

This sequence joins TRBV10-3 and TRBJ2-7, with TRBD1 identical over 9 bases. J was trimmed by 6 bases and V by 7 bases; bases with no gene match: 10. Germline V gene lookup returns CDR1 ENHRY and CDR2 SYGVKD. This CDR3 has 14 amino acids. The CDR3 sequence is CAITPRDRAFEQYF. Here the CDR3 DNA reads TGTGCCATCACCCCGCGGGACAGGGCTTTCGAGCAGTACTTC.

V is TRBV24-1 and J is TRBJ1-2; D may be TRBD1 (5 bases). The CDR3 covers 12 residues. Trimming removed 6 bases at V and 8 bases at J, with 12 bases between. Germline V gene data show CDR1 as KGHDR and CDR2 as SFDVKD. The CDR3 reads CATSPGGGGYTF. In DNA, the CDR3 is TGTGCCACCAGTCCCGGGGGAGGGGGCTACACCTTC.

V usage is TRBV7-9 and J usage is TRBJ1-2, with a weak D call TRBD1 (5 bases). From germline, CDR1 is SEHNR and CDR2 FQNEAQ (reference sequence). V lost 5 bases and J lost 5, with 15 bases in between. This CDR3 is built from 14 residues. The CDR3 region is CASSAVSGGYGYTF. The CDR3 region has the DNA TGTGCCAGCAGCGCCGTGTCGGGGGGGTATGGCTACACCTTC.

V usage is TRBV19 and J usage is TRBJ1-1; D not certain. V was shortened by 5 bases and J by 4 bases, with 14 bases between the two germline ends. The CDR3 spans 14 residues. The V gene's germline CDR1 is LNHDA and CDR2 SQIVND (reference sequence). As DNA, the CDR3 is TGTGCCAGTAGTGGGCGGGCCGCCCTCACTGAAGCTTTCTTT. It encodes CASSGRAALTEAFF.

The rearrangement uses TRBV9 and TRBJ2-5, with 7 positions matching TRBD2. This CDR3 comprises 15 residues. J lost 4 bases, V lost 0 bases, and 6 bases had no gene match. Germline CDR1 reads SGDLS; CDR2 reads YYNGEE. The CDR3 DNA follows: TGTGCCAGCAGCGTAGACGCGGGGGATGGAGAGACCCAGTACTTC. It yields the protein CASSVDAGDGETQYF.